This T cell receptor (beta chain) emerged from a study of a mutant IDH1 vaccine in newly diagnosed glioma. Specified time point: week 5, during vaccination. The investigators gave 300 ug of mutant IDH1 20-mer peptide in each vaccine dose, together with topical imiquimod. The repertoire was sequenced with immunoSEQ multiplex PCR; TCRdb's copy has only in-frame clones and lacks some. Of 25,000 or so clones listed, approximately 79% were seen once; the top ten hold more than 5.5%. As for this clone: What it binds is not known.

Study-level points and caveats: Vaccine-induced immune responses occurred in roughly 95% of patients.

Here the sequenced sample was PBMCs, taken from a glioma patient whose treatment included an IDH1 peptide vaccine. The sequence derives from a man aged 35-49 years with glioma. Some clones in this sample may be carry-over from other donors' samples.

CDR3 in DNA: TGTGCCAGTAGTGTTGGACAGGGACGACAAGAGACCCAGTACTTC. It encodes CASSVGQGRQETQYF. The gene calls are TRBV19 and TRBJ2-5, with 8 bases that match TRBD1. The CDR3 consists of 15 residues. The ends lost 5 bases at V and 2 bases at J; junction bases unmatched: 7. The germline gives CDR1 LNHDA, CDR2 SQIVND (reference sequence).